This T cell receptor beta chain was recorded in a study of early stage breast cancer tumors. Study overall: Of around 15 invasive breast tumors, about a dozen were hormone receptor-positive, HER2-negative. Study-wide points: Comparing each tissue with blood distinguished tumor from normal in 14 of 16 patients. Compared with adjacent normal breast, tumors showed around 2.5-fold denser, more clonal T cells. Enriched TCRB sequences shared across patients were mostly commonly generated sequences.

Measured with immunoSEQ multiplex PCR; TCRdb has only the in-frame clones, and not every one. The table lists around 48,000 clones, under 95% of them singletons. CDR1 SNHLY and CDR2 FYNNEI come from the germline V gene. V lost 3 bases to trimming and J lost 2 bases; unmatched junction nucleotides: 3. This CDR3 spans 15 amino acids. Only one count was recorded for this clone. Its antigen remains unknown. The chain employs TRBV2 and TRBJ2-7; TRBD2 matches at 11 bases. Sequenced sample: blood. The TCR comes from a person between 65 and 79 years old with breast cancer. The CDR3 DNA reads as TGTGCCAGCAGTGACCTAGCGGGAGGCCCCTACGAGCAGTACTTC. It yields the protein CASSDLAGGPYEQYF.